These T cell receptor beta chains were read from a single sample in a study of patients and donors after allogeneic stem cell transplantation. TCRdb passed the RT-PCR reads through MiXCR, listing each CDR3 protein once. The table has hundreds of thousands of distinct CDR3 sequences, under 20% seen once. The sequenced sample consisted of blood, either unsorted or a sorted T cell fraction (not recorded which). These receptors were taken from a human donor who was either an allogeneic HSCT recipient or a stem cell or donor lymphocyte infusion donor (not recorded which). It is not recorded whose cells these are; they may come from a transplant donor. The CDR3 runs from the conserved cysteine through the conserved F or W. The order of the fields is D gene, clone size, J gene, V gene, CDR3 protein, CDR3 DNA. D genes are given only for firm matches. Not all rows give a size; the values are once, few, many and, for expanded clones, a class.

. | . | TRBJ2-1 | TRBV20-1 | CRGGGTSYNEQFF | TGCAGGGGAGGGGGGACTTCCTACAATGAGCAGTTCTTC
TRBD2 | few | TRBJ2-3 | TRBV12-3/TRBV12-4 | CASSYGTSGSSLTDTQYF | TGTGCCAGCAGTTACGGGACTAGCGGGAGCTCCCTCACAGATACGCAGTATTTT
. | . | TRBJ1-2 | TRBV6-1 | CASSEARLTNGYGYTF | TGTGCCAGCAGTGAAGCTAGACTCACGAATGGCTATGGCTACACCTTC
TRBD2 | . | TRBJ2-3 | TRBV19 | CASSIEGLGTYTQYF | TGTGCCAGTAGTATAGAGGGACTAGGCACATATACGCAGTATTTT
TRBD2 | . | TRBJ2-3 | TRBV28 | CASSSPSGKWLTDTQYF | TGTGCCAGCAGTTCCCCCAGCGGGAAGTGGTTGACAGATACGCAGTATTTT
. | few | TRBJ2-2 | TRBV20-1 | CSARLSFNTGELFF | TGCAGTGCTAGACTCAGTTTTAACACCGGGGAGCTGTTTTTT
. | many | TRBJ2-5 | TRBV4-3 | CASSQAVARPMETQYF | TGCGCCAGCAGCCAAGCTGTGGCCAGACCCATGGAGACCCAGTACTTC
. | . | TRBJ2-5 | TRBV20-1 | CSADRKQETQYF | TGCAGTGCTGACAGGAAGCAAGAGACCCAGTACTTC
. | few | TRBJ2-1 | TRBV25-1 | CASSTSESRGRNEQFF | TGTGCCAGCAGCACATCGGAGTCCCGGGGGCGCAATGAGCAGTTCTTC
. | . | TRBJ2-3 | TRBV9 | CASSTRDTQYF | TGTGCCAGCAGCACCCGGGATACGCAGTATTTT
TRBD1 | few | TRBJ1-4 | TRBV20-1 | CSLPGQGFGDEKLFF | TGCAGCTTACCGGGACAGGGATTCGGTGATGAAAAACTGTTTTTT
TRBD1 | few | TRBJ1-1 | TRBV7-9 | CASSRTRQGAVITEAFF | TGTGCCAGCAGCCGAACCCGACAGGGGGCTGTGATCACTGAAGCTTTCTTT
. | . | TRBJ1-2 | TRBV5-1 | CASSEGRPGGYTF | TGCGCCAGCAGCGAAGGACGGCCGGGTGGCTACACCTTC
TRBD1 | few | TRBJ2-7 | TRBV7-8 | CASSSTGGTDEQYF | TGTGCCAGCAGCTCAACAGGGGGCACGGACGAGCAGTACTTC
. | . | TRBJ2-3 | TRBV4-2 | CASSLGLNTDTQYF | TGTGCCAGCAGCCTAGGACTAAATACAGATACGCAGTATTTT
. | once | TRBJ1-1 | TRBV19 | CASKTGLHTEAFF | TGTGCCAGTAAAACAGGGTTGCACACTGAAGCTTTCTTT
. | . | TRBJ2-3 | TRBV12-3/TRBV12-4 | CASSLAGEKGRWTDTQYF | TGTGCCAGCAGTTTAGCGGGTGAGAAAGGGAGGTGGACAGATACGCAGTATTTT
. | many | TRBJ2-3 | TRBV12-3/TRBV12-4 | CASTPETSKDTQYF | TGTGCCAGCACCCCGGAAACTAGCAAAGATACGCAGTATTTT
. | . | TRBJ2-3 | TRBV11-2 | CASSFGQKRTDTQYF | TGTGCCAGCAGCTTTGGACAGAAGCGCACAGATACGCAGTATTTT
. | . | TRBJ2-5 | TRBV7-2 | CASSLTLIRETQYF | TGTGCCAGCAGCTTGACCCTGATTCGGGAGACCCAGTACTTC
. | few | TRBJ1-2 | TRBV20-1 | CSARGTAEANYGYTF | TGCAGTGCTAGAGGGACAGCGGAAGCTAACTATGGCTACACCTTC
. | . | TRBJ2-6 | TRBV5-4 | CASSLDRSGANVLTF | TGTGCCAGCAGCCTAGACAGGAGTGGGGCCAACGTCCTGACTTTC
. | many | TRBJ2-7 | TRBV4-3 | CASSRYQGGEQYF | TGCGCCAGCAGCCGATACCAGGGTGGCGAGCAGTACTTC
. | . | TRBJ2-1 | TRBV6-5 | CASSYSSRADEQFF | TGTGCCAGCAGTTACTCGAGTAGGGCGGATGAGCAGTTCTTC
TRBD1 | few | TRBJ2-7 | TRBV5-1 | CASSITTGQGTSYEQYF | TGCGCCAGCAGCATAACAACGGGACAGGGGACCTCCTACGAGCAGTACTTC
. | many | TRBJ2-5 | TRBV12-3/TRBV12-4 | CASGLLRQETQYF | TGTGCCAGCGGCTTGCTTCGACAAGAGACCCAGTACTTC
TRBD2 | many | TRBJ2-4 | TRBV5-1 | CASSPGIREGKNIQYF | TGCGCCAGCAGCCCCGGAATCAGGGAGGGTAAAAACATTCAGTACTTC
TRBD1 | few | TRBJ2-3 | TRBV7-3 | CASSSTGTGADTQYF | TGTGCCAGCAGCTCAACCGGGACAGGGGCAGATACGCAGTATTTT
. | . | TRBJ2-7 | TRBV7-9 | CASSPGISGNRYEQYF | TGTGCCAGCAGCCCCGGGATTAGCGGCAACCGCTACGAGCAGTACTTC
. | many | TRBJ1-1 | TRBV29-1 | CSVQGMNTEAFF | TGCAGCGTGCAGGGGATGAACACTGAAGCTTTCTTT
. | . | TRBJ2-7 | TRBV7-9 | CASSAQGPTYEQYF | TGTGCCAGCAGCGCCCAGGGGCCAACCTACGAGCAGTACTTC
TRBD2 | . | TRBJ2-3 | TRBV24-1 | CATSDLTSADTQYF | TGTGCCACCAGTGACCTCACTAGCGCAGATACGCAGTATTTT
. | few | TRBJ2-3 | TRBV6-2/TRBV6-3 | CASSYSTGVQYF | TGTGCCAGCAGTTACTCGACTGGTGTGCAGTATTTT
. | . | TRBJ2-5 | TRBV20-1 | CSATRARDGETQYF | TGCAGTGCTACAAGGGCAAGGGACGGGGAGACCCAGTACTTC
. | . | TRBJ1-5 | TRBV30 | CAWRSTLGQPQHF | TGTGCCTGGAGAAGTACCTTGGGTCAGCCCCAGCATTTT
. | . | TRBJ2-5 | TRBV2 | CASTLGGGPQETQYF | TGTGCCAGCACTCTAGGGGGGGGGCCCCAAGAGACCCAGTACTTC
. | few | TRBJ1-1 | TRBV24-1 | CATRGGLNTEAFF | TGTGCCACCCGTGGCGGATTGAACACTGAAGCTTTCTTT
. | . | TRBJ1-5 | TRBV6-2/TRBV6-3 | CASSYSGGVSQSQHF | TGTGCCAGCAGTTACTCCGGGGGCGTTAGTCAGTCCCAGCATTTT
TRBD2 | few | TRBJ2-2 | TRBV7-3 | CASSSIAGGPYGELFF | TGTGCCAGCAGCTCGATAGCGGGAGGGCCCTACGGGGAGCTGTTTTTT
. | many | TRBJ2-1 | TRBV5-1 | CASSSSVETLVANEQFF | TGCGCCAGCAGCTCCTCTGTCGAGACTTTAGTTGCCAATGAGCAGTTCTTC
. | few | TRBJ2-4 | TRBV29-1 | CSVERDAPKNIQYF | TGCAGCGTTGAACGGGACGCTCCCAAAAACATTCAGTACTTC
TRBD2 | few | TRBJ2-3 | TRBV6-2/TRBV6-3 | CASSYVLAGGQHLRTDTQYF | TGTGCCAGCAGTTACGTACTAGCGGGGGGGCAACACCTACGCACAGATACGCAGTATTTT
TRBD2 | . | TRBJ2-3 | TRBV27 | CASISLQGLAGGLSSTDTQYF | TGTGCCAGCATCTCCCTCCAGGGACTAGCGGGAGGCCTTTCAAGCACAGATACGCAGTATTTT
. | few | TRBJ2-1 | TRBV20-1 | CSAIRGQGNEQFF | TGCAGTGCTATACGGGGGCAAGGCAATGAGCAGTTCTTC
. | many | TRBJ2-6 | TRBV29-1 | CSVERVVGAGANVLTF | TGCAGCGTTGAACGTGTAGTAGGGGCCGGGGCCAACGTCCTGACTTTC
TRBD2 | . | TRBJ2-7 | TRBV24-1 | CATSDPGTSGSEQYF | TGTGCCACCAGTGACCCTGGGACTAGCGGTAGCGAGCAGTACTTC
TRBD2 | . | TRBJ2-3 | TRBV7-9 | CASSALAGGRRDTQYF | TGTGCCAGCAGCGCACTAGCGGGGGGGCGACGAGATACGCAGTATTTT
TRBD1 | few | TRBJ2-3 | TRBV4-3 | CASSQGTGAGTDTQYF | TGCGCCAGCAGCCAGGGGACAGGCGCAGGCACAGATACGCAGTATTTT
. | . | TRBJ2-3 | TRBV14 | CASSHVGQGLFADTQYF | TGTGCCAGCAGCCACGTTGGGCAGGGCCTTTTCGCAGATACGCAGTATTTT
. | many | TRBJ1-5 | TRBV4-3 | CASSQGHSTNQPQHF | TGCGCCAGCAGCCAAGGACATTCCACCAATCAGCCCCAGCATTTT
. | . | TRBJ2-7 | TRBV12-3/TRBV12-4 | CASSSDTTYEQYF | TGTGCCAGCAGTTCGGACACCACCTACGAGCAGTACTTC
TRBD1 | . | TRBJ2-3 | TRBV12-3/TRBV12-4 | CASSRTGGADTQYF | TGTGCCAGCAGTAGGACAGGGGGCGCGGATACGCAGTATTTT
TRBD2 | . | TRBJ2-7 | TRBV20-1 | CSARPGLGSYEQYF | TGCAGTGCCCGGCCGGGACTAGGGTCCTACGAGCAGTACTTC